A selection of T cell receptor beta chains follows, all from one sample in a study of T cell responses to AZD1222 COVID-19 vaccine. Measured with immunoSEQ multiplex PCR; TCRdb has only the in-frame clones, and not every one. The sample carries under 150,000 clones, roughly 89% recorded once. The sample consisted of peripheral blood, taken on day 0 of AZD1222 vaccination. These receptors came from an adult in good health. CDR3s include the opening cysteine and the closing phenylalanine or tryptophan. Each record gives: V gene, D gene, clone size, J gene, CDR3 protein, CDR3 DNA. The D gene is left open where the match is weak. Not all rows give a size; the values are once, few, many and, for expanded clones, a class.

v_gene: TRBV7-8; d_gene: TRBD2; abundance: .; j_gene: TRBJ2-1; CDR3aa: CASSLTSGIYNEQFF; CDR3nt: TGTGCCAGCAGCTTGACTAGCGGGATCTACAATGAGCAGTTCTTC
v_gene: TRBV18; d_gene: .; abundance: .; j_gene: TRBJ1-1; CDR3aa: CASSPPVNAEDTEAFF; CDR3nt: TGTGCCAGCTCACCCCCGGTCAATGCGGAGGACACTGAAGCTTTCTTT
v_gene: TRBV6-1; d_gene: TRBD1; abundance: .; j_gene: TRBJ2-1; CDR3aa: CASSFGTGGNEQFF; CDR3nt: TGTGCCAGCAGTTTCGGGACAGGGGGGAATGAGCAGTTCTTC
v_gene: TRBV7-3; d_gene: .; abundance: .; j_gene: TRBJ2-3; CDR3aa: CASRPGLRADTQYF; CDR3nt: TGTGCCAGCCGACCGGGCCTAAGGGCAGATACGCAGTATTTT
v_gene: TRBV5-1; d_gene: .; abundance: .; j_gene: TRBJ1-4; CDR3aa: CASSPDFGREKLFF; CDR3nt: TGCGCCAGCAGCCCGGACTTCGGAAGGGAAAAACTGTTTTTT
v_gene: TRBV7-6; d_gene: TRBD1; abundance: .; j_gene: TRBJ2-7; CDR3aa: CASSPSGTGLYEQYF; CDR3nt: TGTGCCAGCAGCCCCTCCGGGACAGGGTTGTACGAGCAGTACTTC
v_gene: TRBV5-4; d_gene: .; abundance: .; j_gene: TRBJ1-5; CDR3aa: CASSLWGSAGGGQPQHF; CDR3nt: TGTGCCAGCAGCTTGTGGGGGTCTGCCGGTGGTGGTCAGCCCCAGCATTTT
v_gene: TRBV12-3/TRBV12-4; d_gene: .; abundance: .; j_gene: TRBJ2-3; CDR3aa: CASRLTGGDTQYF; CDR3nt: TGTGCCAGCAGACTCACTGGGGGAGATACGCAGTATTTT
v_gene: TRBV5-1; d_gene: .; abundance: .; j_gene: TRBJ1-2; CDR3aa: CASSLEGNYGYTF; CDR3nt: TGCGCCAGCAGCTTGGAAGGGAACTATGGCTACACCTTC
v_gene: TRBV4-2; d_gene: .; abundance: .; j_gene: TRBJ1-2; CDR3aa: CASSQAPGVLYGYTF; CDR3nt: TGTGCCAGCAGCCAAGCTCCGGGCGTCCTCTATGGCTACACCTTC
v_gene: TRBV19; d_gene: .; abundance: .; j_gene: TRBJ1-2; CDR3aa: CASSIGGIPYGYTF; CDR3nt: TGTGCCAGTAGTATTGGGGGCATCCCCTATGGCTACACCTTC
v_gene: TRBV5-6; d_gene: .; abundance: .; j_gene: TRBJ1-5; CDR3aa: CASSSVVGNQPQHF; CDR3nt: TGTGCCAGCAGCTCAGTGGTGGGCAATCAGCCCCAGCATTTT
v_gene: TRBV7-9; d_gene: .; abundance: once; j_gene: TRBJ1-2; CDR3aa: CASSQGTNYGYTF; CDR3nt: TGTGCCAGCAGCCAGGGTACTAACTATGGCTACACCTTC
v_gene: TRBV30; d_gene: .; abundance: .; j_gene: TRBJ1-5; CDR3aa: CAWSVLGNQPQHF; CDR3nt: TGTGCCTGGAGTGTACTTGGCAATCAGCCCCAGCATTTT
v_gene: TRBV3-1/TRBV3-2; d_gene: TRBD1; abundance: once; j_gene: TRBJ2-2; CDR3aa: CASSRRQGGTGELFF; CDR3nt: TGTGCCAGCAGCCGCAGACAGGGGGGCACCGGGGAGCTGTTTTTT
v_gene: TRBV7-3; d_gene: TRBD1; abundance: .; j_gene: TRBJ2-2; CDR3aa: CASSPNRGRGGELFF; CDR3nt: TGTGCCAGCAGCCCGAACAGGGGGCGCGGCGGGGAGCTGTTTTTT